This T cell receptor beta chain stems from a study of Ad26.COV2.S vaccination and SARS-CoV-2 variants. Documented treatment: about 20 received Ad26.COV2.S at low or high dose, single or two shots; about 5 received placebo; per-sample allocation not given. Sampling occurred on day 63 after the first vaccine or placebo injection. This CDR3 region has 15 residues. CDR1 is SGHRS, CDR2 YFSETQ, per germline. The V gene end was trimmed by 0 bases and the J gene end by 2 bases; junction bases not matched to a gene: 0. As regards this clone: The same CDR3 can be traced to other DNA sequences in this sample.

Generated by immunoSEQ multiplex PCR, the TCRdb table keeps only in-frame clones and is missing some. The table shows about 410,000 clones, with roughly nine tenths occurring only once. V is TRBV5-1 and J is TRBJ1-1; TRBD1 agrees at 11 bases. The material sequenced was peripheral blood, taken in a trial of Ad26.COV2.S vaccine versus placebo. The sequence came from a person between 18 and 65 years old who received the Ad26.COV2.S COVID-19 vaccine or a placebo. The CDR3 DNA reads TGCGCCAGCAGCTTGGGGACAGGGGGCAACACTGAAGCTTTCTTT. Protein product: CASSLGTGGNTEAFF.